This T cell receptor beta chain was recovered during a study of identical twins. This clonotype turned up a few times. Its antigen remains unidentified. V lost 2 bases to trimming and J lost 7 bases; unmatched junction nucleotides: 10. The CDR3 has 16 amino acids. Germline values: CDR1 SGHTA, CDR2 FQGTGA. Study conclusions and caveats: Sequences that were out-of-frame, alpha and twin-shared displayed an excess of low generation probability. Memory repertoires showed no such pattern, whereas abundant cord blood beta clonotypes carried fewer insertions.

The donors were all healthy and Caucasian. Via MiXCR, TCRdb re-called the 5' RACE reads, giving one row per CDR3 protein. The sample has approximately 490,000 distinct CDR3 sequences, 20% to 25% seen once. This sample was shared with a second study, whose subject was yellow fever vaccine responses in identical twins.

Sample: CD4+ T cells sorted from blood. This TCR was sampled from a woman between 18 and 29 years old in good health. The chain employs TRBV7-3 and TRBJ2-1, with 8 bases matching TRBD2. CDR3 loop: CASSLFGSGSGNEQFF. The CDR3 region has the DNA TGTGCCAGCAGCTTATTTGGAAGCGGGAGTGGGAATGAGCAGTTCTTC.